This is a list of T cell receptor beta chains from one sample in a study of OX40 agonist ivuxolimab in advanced cancers. Method: immunoSEQ multiplex PCR; TCRdb's copy keeps in-frame clones and lacks some. The sample has about 40,000 clones, 88% seen once. The input for sequencing was CD4+ or CD8+ T cells sorted from blood, taken in a trial of the OX40 agonist ivuxolimab. These receptors were taken from an adult with an advanced solid tumor such as melanoma, head and neck, liver or kidney cancer. Each CDR3 is given with its conserved first and last residue. Each record gives: clone size, J gene, D gene, V gene, CDR3 protein, CDR3 DNA. D genes are given only for firm matches. Not every row has a clone size; where given, it reads once, few, many or a size class.

size: NA; J: TRBJ1-5; D: NA; V: TRBV19; CDR3: CASSIGGLPNQPQHF; DNA: TGTGCCAGTAGTATTGGAGGGTTACCTAATCAGCCCCAGCATTTT
size: NA; J: TRBJ2-4; D: NA; V: TRBV7-9; CDR3: CASSLQEQGIQYF; DNA: TGTGCCAGCAGCTTACAGGAACAGGGCATTCAGTACTTC
size: NA; J: TRBJ1-4; D: NA; V: TRBV13; CDR3: CASSLGSTNEKLFF; DNA: TGTGCCAGCAGCCTGGGCTCAACTAATGAAAAACTGTTTTTT
size: NA; J: TRBJ1-2; D: TRBD1; V: TRBV6-4; CDR3: CASSDSETGVNYGYTF; DNA: TGTGCCAGCAGTGACTCGGAGACAGGGGTTAACTATGGCTACACCTTC
size: NA; J: TRBJ1-5; D: TRBD1; V: TRBV27; CDR3: CASSSLDRGPNQPQHF; DNA: TGTGCCAGCAGTTCGCTGGACAGGGGGCCGAATCAGCCCCAGCATTTT
size: NA; J: TRBJ1-5; D: NA; V: TRBV5-5; CDR3: CASSLDGASNQPQHF; DNA: TGTGCCAGCAGCTTGGACGGGGCCAGCAATCAGCCCCAGCATTTT
size: once; J: TRBJ2-4; D: TRBD1; V: TRBV5-1; CDR3: CASSVGTGGNIQYF; DNA: TGCGCCAGCAGCGTTGGGACAGGAGGGAACATTCAGTACTTC
size: NA; J: TRBJ2-1; D: NA; V: TRBV11-2; CDR3: CASSLTTGSYNEQFF; DNA: TGTGCCAGCAGCTTAACTACTGGCTCCTACAATGAGCAGTTCTTC
size: NA; J: TRBJ2-1; D: TRBD2; V: TRBV14; CDR3: CASSQLAGLSYNEQFF; DNA: TGTGCCAGCAGCCAACTAGCGGGTCTCTCCTACAATGAGCAGTTCTTC
size: NA; J: TRBJ2-7; D: NA; V: TRBV10-2; CDR3: CASRGYSYEQYF; DNA: TGCGCCAGCCGGGGCTACTCCTACGAGCAGTACTTC
size: NA; J: TRBJ2-1; D: NA; V: TRBV7-8; CDR3: CASSLIGATGASNEQFF; DNA: TGTGCCAGCAGCTTAATTGGGGCTACCGGGGCCTCCAATGAGCAGTTCTTC
size: NA; J: TRBJ2-7; D: NA; V: TRBV5-6; CDR3: CASSGGGGDGEQYF; DNA: TGTGCCAGCAGCGGCGGTGGGGGAGACGGCGAGCAGTACTTC
size: NA; J: TRBJ1-5; D: NA; V: TRBV19; CDR3: CASSIVSGHQPQHF; DNA: TGTGCCAGTAGTATAGTGTCGGGACATCAGCCCCAGCATTTT
size: NA; J: TRBJ2-7; D: TRBD1; V: TRBV29-1; CDR3: CSVESDRDPYEQYF; DNA: TGCAGCGTTGAAAGTGACAGGGACCCCTACGAGCAGTACTTC
size: NA; J: TRBJ1-3; D: NA; V: TRBV7-6; CDR3: CASSLVNPPSGNTIYF; DNA: TGTGCCAGCAGCTTAGTTAATCCTCCCTCTGGAAACACCATATATTTT
size: NA; J: TRBJ1-1; D: NA; V: TRBV2; CDR3: CASEYRGAAEAFF; DNA: TGTGCCAGCGAATATCGGGGGGCGGCCGAAGCTTTCTTT
size: NA; J: TRBJ2-5; D: NA; V: TRBV6-5; CDR3: CASSYRGRGRAETQYF; DNA: TGTGCCAGCAGTTACAGAGGGCGGGGCAGGGCAGAGACCCAGTACTTC
size: once; J: TRBJ2-3; D: NA; V: TRBV30; CDR3: CAWSQTGPDTQYF; DNA: TGTGCCTGGAGTCAAACTGGGCCAGATACGCAGTATTTT
size: NA; J: TRBJ2-6; D: NA; V: TRBV19; CDR3: CASSISPSGANVLTF; DNA: TGTGCCAGTAGTATCTCGCCTTCTGGGGCCAACGTCCTGACTTTC
size: NA; J: TRBJ1-1; D: TRBD1; V: TRBV7-9; CDR3: CASSPTGGGDTEAFF; DNA: TGTGCCAGCAGCCCCACAGGGGGCGGTGACACTGAAGCTTTCTTT
size: NA; J: TRBJ2-1; D: NA; V: TRBV27; CDR3: CASSNPRDEQFF; DNA: TGTGCCAGCAGTAACCCTAGGGATGAGCAGTTCTTC
size: NA; J: TRBJ2-5; D: TRBD1; V: TRBV6-1; CDR3: CASSEGQEETQYF; DNA: TGTGCCAGCAGTGAGGGACAGGAAGAGACCCAGTACTTC
size: NA; J: TRBJ1-1; D: NA; V: TRBV15; CDR3: CATSLGAETNTEAFF; DNA: TGTGCCACCAGCCTCGGGGCGGAGACGAACACTGAAGCTTTCTTT
size: NA; J: TRBJ2-1; D: NA; V: TRBV28; CDR3: CASSFSTTLSQFF; DNA: TGTGCCAGCAGTTTTTCCACCACCCTGTCCCAGTTCTTC
size: once; J: TRBJ2-2; D: NA; V: TRBV27; CDR3: CASSLVGEGELFF; DNA: TGTGCCAGCAGTCTCGTTGGGGAGGGGGAGCTATTTTTT
size: NA; J: TRBJ2-5; D: TRBD2; V: TRBV5-4; CDR3: CASSQVASGVETQYF; DNA: TGCGCCAGCAGCCAAGTGGCCAGCGGGGTTGAGACCCAGTACTTC
size: NA; J: TRBJ2-1; D: NA; V: TRBV29-1; CDR3: CSVVTPTYNEQFF; DNA: TGCAGCGTTGTTACCCCGACTTACAATGAGCAGTTCTTC
size: NA; J: TRBJ1-1; D: TRBD1; V: TRBV7-2; CDR3: CASSSSPGGTEAFF; DNA: TGTGCCAGCAGCTCATCACCAGGGGGGACTGAAGCTTTCTTT
size: NA; J: TRBJ1-2; D: NA; V: TRBV6-4; CDR3: CASSFRGAPNYGYTF; DNA: TGTGCCAGCAGTTTTAGAGGGGCTCCTAACTATGGCTACACCTTC
size: once; J: TRBJ2-3; D: NA; V: TRBV7-6; CDR3: CASSSYTGADTQYF; DNA: TGTGCCAGCAGCTCGTATACCGGGGCGGATACGCAGTATTTT
size: NA; J: TRBJ2-7; D: TRBD2; V: TRBV11-1; CDR3: CASTLSGTSLSEQYF; DNA: TGTGCCAGCACCCTCTCCGGGACTAGTTTATCCGAGCAGTACTTC
size: NA; J: TRBJ2-7; D: NA; V: TRBV6-6; CDR3: CASSYGYGAIYEQYF; DNA: TGTGCCAGCAGTTACGGTTACGGGGCCATCTACGAGCAGTACTTC